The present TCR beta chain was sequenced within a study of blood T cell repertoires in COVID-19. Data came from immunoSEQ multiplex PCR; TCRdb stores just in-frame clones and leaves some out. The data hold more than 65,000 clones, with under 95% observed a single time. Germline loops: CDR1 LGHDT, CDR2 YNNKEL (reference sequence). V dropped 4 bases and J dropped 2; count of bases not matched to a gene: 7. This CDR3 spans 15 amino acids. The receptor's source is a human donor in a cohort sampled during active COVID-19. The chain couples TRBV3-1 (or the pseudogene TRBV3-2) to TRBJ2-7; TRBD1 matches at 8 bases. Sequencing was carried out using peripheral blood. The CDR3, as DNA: TGTGCCAGCAGCCCCCAGGACAGGGCCCCCTACGAGCAGTACTTC. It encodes CASSPQDRAPYEQYF.